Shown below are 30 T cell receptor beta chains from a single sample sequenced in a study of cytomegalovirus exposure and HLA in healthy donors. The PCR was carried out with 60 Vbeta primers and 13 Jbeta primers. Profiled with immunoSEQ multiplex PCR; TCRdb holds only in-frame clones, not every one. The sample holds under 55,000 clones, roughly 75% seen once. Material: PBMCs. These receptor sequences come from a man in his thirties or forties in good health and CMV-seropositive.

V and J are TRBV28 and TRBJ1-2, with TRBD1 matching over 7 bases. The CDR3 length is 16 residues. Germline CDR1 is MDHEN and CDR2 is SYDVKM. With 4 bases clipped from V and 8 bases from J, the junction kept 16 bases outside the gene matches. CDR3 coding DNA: TGTGCCAGCAGTTACCCCCCTCGACAGGGAAGTAAGGGCTACACCTTC. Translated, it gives CASSYPPRQGSKGYTF.

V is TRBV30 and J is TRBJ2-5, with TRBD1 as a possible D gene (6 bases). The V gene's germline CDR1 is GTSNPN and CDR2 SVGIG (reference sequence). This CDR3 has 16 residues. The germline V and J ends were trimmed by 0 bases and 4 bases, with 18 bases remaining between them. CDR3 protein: CAWSVGYLGARETQYF. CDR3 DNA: TGTGCCTGGAGTGTAGGGTACTTGGGGGCGCGAGAGACCCAGTACTTC.

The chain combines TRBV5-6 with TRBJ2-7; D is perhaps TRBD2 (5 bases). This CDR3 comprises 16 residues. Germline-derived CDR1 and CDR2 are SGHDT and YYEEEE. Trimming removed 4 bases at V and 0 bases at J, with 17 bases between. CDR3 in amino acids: CASSPYKGAISYEQYF. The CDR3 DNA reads TGTGCCAGCAGCCCATATAAGGGAGCCATCTCCTACGAGCAGTACTTC.

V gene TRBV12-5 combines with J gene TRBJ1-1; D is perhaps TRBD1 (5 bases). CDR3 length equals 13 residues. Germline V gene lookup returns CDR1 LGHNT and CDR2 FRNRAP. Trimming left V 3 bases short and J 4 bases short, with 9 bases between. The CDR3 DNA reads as TGTGCTAGTGGTTTTTCAGGGCGCACTGAAGCTTTCTTT. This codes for CASGFSGRTEAFF.

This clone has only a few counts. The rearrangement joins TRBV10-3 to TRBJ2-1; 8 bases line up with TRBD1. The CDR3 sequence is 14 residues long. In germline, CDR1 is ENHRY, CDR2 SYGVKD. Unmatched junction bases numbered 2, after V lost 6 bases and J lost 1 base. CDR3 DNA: TGTGCCATCAGGAGGACAGGGTCCTACAATGAGCAGTTCTTC. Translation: CAIRRTGSYNEQFF.

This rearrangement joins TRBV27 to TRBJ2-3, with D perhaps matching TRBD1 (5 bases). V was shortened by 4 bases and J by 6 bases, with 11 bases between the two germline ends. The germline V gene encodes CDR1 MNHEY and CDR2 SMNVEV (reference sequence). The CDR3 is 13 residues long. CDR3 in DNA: TGTGCCAGCAGTTCGACAGACTCGGATACGCAGTATTTT. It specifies CASSSTDSDTQYF.

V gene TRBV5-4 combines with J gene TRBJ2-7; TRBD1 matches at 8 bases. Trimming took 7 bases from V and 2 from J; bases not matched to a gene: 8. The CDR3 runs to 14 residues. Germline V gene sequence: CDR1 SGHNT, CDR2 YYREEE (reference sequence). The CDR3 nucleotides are TGTGCCAGCCGCGGGACAGGCGGTACCTACGAGCAGTACTTC. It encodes CASRGTGGTYEQYF.

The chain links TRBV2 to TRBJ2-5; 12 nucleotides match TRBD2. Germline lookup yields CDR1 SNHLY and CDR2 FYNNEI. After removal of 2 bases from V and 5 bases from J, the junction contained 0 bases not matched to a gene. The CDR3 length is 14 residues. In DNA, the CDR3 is TGTGCCAGCAGTGAACTAGCGGGGGGGGAGACCCAGTACTTC. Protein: CASSELAGGETQYF.

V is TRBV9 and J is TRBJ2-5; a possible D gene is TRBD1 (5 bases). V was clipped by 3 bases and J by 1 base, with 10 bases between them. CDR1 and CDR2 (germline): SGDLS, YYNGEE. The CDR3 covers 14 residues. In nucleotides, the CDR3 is TGTGCCAGCAGCGGCGACAGAGTCCAAGAGACCCAGTACTTC. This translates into CASSGDRVQETQYF.

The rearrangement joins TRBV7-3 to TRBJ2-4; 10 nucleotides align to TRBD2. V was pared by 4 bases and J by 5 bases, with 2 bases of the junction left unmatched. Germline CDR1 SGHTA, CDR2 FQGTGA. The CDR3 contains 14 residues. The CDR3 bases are TGTGCCAGCAGCTCTAGCGGGGGCCAAAACATTCAGTACTTC. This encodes CASSSSGGQNIQYF. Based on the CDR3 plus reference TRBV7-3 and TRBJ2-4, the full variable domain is GAGVSQTPSNKVTEKGKYVELRCDPISGHTALYWYRQSLGQGPEFLIYFQGTGAADDSGLPNDRFFAVRPEGSVSTLKIQRTERGDSAVYLCASSSSGGQNIQYFGAGTRLSVL.

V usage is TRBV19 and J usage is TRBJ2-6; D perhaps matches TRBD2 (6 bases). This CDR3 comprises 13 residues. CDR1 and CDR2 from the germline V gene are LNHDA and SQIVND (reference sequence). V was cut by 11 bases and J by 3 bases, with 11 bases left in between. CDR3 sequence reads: CAGGVVGANVLTF. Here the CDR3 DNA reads TGTGCCGGAGGGGTTGTTGGGGCCAACGTCCTGACTTTC.

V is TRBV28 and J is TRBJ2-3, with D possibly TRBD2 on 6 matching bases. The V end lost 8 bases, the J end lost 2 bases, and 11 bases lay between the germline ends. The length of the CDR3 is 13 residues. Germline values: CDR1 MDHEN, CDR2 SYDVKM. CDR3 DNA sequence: TGTGCCAGCCTGGGACTTAACACAGATACGCAGTATTTT. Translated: CASLGLNTDTQYF.

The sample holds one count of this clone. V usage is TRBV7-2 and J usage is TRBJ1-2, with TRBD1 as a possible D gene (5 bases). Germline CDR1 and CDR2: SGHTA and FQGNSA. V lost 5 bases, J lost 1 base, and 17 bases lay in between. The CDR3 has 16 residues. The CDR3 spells CASSPREGALNYGYTF. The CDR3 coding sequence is TGTGCCAGCAGCCCCCGTGAAGGGGCCCTTAACTATGGCTACACCTTC.

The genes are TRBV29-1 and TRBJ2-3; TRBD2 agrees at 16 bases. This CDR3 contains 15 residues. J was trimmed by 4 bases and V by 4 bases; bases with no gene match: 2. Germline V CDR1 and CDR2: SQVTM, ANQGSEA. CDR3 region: CSVAGLAGGSDTQYF. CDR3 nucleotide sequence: TGCAGCGTTGCGGGACTAGCGGGGGGGTCAGATACGCAGTATTTT.

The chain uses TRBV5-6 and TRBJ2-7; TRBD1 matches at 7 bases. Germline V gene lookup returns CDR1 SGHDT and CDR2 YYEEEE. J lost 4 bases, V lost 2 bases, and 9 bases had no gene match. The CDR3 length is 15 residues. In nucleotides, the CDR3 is TGTGCCAGCAGCTTCGGGGCAGGGGGTGGGTACGAGCAGTACTTC. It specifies CASSFGAGGGYEQYF.

CDR3 loop: CASSLAFDSSNEQFF. As DNA, the CDR3 is TGTGCCAGCAGCTTAGCGTTCGACAGCTCCAATGAGCAGTTCTTC. This chain links TRBV7-6 with TRBJ2-1, with D perhaps TRBD1 (5 bases). V lost 0 bases, J lost 6 bases, and 12 bases lay in between. This CDR3 contains 15 residues. The germline CDR1 and CDR2 sequences are SGHVS and FNYEAQ. Using reference TRBV7-6 and TRBJ2-1 for the parts outside the CDR3, the full variable domain is GAGVSQSPRYKVTKRGQDVALRCDPISGHVSLYWYRQALGQGPEFLTYFNYEAQQDKSGLPNDRFSAERPEGSISTLTIQRTEQRDSAMYRCASSLAFDSSNEQFFGPGTRLTVL.

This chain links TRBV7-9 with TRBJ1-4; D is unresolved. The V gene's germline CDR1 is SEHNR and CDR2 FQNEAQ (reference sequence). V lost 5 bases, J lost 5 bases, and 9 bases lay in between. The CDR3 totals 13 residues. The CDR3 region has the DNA TGTGCCAGCAGCCCCCGCGGGAATGAAAAACTGTTTTTT. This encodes CASSPRGNEKLFF.

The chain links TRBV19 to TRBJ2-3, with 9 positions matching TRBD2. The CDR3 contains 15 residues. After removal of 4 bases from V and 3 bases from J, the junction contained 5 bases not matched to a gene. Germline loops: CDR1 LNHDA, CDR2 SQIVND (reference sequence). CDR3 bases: TGTGCCAGTAGTAGGAGCGGGGGGACGACAGATACGCAGTATTTT. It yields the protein CASSRSGGTTDTQYF.

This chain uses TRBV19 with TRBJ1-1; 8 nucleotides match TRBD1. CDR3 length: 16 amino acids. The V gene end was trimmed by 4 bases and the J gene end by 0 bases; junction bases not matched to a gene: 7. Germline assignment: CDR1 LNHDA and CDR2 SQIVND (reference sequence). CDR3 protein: CASSTPETGVNTEAFF. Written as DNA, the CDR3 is TGTGCCAGTAGTACCCCCGAGACAGGGGTGAACACTGAAGCTTTCTTT.

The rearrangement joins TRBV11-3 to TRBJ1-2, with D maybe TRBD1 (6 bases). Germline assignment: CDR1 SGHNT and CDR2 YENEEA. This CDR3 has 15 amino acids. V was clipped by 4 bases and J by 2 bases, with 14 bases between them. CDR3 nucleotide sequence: TGTGCCAGCAGCTCCAGGGGCGCGTCGAACTATGGCTACACCTTC. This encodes CASSSRGASNYGYTF. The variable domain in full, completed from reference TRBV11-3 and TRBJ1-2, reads EAGVVQSPRYKIIEKKQPVAFWCNPISGHNTLYWYLQNLGQGPELLIRYENEEAVDDSQLPKDRFSAERLKGVDSTLKIQPAELGDSAVYLCASSSRGASNYGYTFGSGTRLTVV.

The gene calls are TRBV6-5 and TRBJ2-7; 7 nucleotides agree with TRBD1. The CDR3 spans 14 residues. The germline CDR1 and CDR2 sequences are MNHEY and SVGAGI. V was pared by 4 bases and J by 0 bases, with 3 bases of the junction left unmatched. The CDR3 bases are TGTGCCAGCAGTTCTAGACAGGGCTCCTACGAGCAGTACTTC. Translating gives CASSSRQGSYEQYF.

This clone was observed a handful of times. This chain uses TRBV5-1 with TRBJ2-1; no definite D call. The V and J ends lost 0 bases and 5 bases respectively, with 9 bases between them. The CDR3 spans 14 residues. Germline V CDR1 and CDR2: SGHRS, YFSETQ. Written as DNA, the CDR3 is TGCGCCAGCAGCTTGGCTCAGATCCACAATGAGCAGTTCTTC. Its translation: CASSLAQIHNEQFF.

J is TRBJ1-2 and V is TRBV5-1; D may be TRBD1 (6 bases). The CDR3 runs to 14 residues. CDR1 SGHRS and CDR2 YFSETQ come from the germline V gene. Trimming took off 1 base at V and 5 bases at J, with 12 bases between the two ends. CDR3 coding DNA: TGCGCCAGCAGCTTGACAGGGAGAGAATATGGCTACACCTTC. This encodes CASSLTGREYGYTF.

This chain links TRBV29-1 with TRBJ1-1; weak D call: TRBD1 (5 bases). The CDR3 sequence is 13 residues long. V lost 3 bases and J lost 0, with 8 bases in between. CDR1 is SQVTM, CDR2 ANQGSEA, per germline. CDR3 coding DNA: TGCAGCGTTGACAGGGTCATGAACACTGAAGCTTTCTTT. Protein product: CSVDRVMNTEAFF.

DNA of the CDR3: TGTGCCAGCAGCCGACAGGGAGATCGCACTGAAGCTTTCTTT. Translated: CASSRQGDRTEAFF. The rearrangement links TRBV7-8 to TRBJ1-1, with 7 bases identical to TRBD1. V was clipped by 5 bases and J by 4 bases; unmatched bases: 7. The length of the CDR3 is 14 residues. Germline V gene data show CDR1 as SGHVS and CDR2 as FQNEAQ.

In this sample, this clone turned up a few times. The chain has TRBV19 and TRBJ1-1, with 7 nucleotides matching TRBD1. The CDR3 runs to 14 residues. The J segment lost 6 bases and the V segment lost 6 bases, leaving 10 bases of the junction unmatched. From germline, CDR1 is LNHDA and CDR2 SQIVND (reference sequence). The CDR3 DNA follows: TGTGCCAGTAGACCGGGGCAGGGGGTCGCTGAAGCTTTCTTT. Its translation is CASRPGQGVAEAFF.

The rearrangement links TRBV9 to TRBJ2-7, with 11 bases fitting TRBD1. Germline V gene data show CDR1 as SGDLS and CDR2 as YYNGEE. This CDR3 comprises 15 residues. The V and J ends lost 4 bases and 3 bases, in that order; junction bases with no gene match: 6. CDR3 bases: TGTGCCAGCAGCCCAGGAGGGACAGGGGGCTACGAGCAGTACTTC. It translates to CASSPGGTGGYEQYF.

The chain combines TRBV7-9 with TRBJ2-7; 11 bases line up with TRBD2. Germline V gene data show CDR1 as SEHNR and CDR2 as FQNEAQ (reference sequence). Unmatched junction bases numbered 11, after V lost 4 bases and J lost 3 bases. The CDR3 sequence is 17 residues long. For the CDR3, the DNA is TGTGCCAGCAGCTCAGTCCCGGGACTAGCGGACCGCTACGAGCAGTACTTC. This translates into CASSSVPGLADRYEQYF. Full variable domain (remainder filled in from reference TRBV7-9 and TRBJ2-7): DTGVSQNPRHKITKRGQNVTFRCDPISEHNRLYWYRQTLGQGPEFLTYFQNEAQLEKSRLLSDRFSAERPKGSFSTLEIQRTEQGDSAMYLCASSSVPGLADRYEQYFGPGTRLTVT.

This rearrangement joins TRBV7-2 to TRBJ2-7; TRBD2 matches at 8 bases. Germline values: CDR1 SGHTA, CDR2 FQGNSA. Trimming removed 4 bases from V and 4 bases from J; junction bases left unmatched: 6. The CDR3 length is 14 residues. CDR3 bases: TGTGCCAGCAGCTATGGCCCGGGGGGGTACGAGCAGTACTTC. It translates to CASSYGPGGYEQYF.

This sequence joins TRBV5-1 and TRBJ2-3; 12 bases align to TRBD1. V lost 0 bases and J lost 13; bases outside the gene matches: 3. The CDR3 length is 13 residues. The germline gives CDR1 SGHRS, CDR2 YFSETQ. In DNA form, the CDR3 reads TGCGCCAGCAGCTTGGGGGACAGGGGGCTGGAGTATTTT. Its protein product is CASSLGDRGLEYF.